This T cell receptor beta chain was observed in a study of CD8 T cells in Susac syndrome. Reverse transcription of roughly 0.5 to 1 ug RNA was performed with random hexamers. By means of immunoSEQ multiplex PCR, TCR beta CDR3 spanning 54 Vbeta and 13 Jbeta underwent amplification. TCRdb fed the immunoSEQ multiplex PCR reads into MiXCR, producing one record per CDR3 protein. The sample comprises fewer than 35,000 distinct CDR3 sequences, approximately 94% of which are singletons, and approximately 0.25% rests with the top ten. The TCR was taken from a human donor in good health. What was sequenced was CD8+ T cells from PBMCs.

The CDR3 region is CSVDWGYEQYF. The DNA of the CDR3 is TGCAGCGTCGATTGGGGGTACGAGCAGTACTTC. The gene calls are TRBV29-1 and TRBJ2-7; D may be TRBD1 or TRBD2 (5 bases each). Germline V gene data show CDR1 as SQVTM and CDR2 as ANQGSEA. V shed 6 bases and J shed 4 bases, with 10 bases lying between them. The CDR3 covers 11 residues.